The entry that follows covers one T cell receptor beta chain sequence. No antigen is known for it. No per-base quality is available; no much larger clone lies one base away. The germline V gene encodes CDR1 SGHVS and CDR2 FQNEAQ. The CDR3 starts with the cysteine, ends with the phenylalanine, and has 14 residues. The read is trimmed to its CDR3 DNA, 42 bases read in frame from base 1. The junction shows trimming of 5 bases on V and 7 bases on J, plus 15 bases between the germline ends. The sample comes from a study of cytomegalovirus exposure and HLA in healthy donors (dated by TCRdb to the late 2010s). With regard to the full study: In an earlier analysis of several hundred of the donors, under 300 Gb of sequence data and roughly 100 million unique TCR beta sequences from 150 million to 200 million T cells were reported. The number of donors typed differed by locus, with about 629-630 for A, B, C, DRB1 and DQB1, about 500 for DQA1, 606 for DPA1, and some 450 for DPB1. The study profiled the T cell repertoires of more than 500 subjects by immunosequencing and related them to cytomegalovirus serostatus. In a later analysis, previously published TCR beta repertoires from hundreds of donors were re-analyzed and high-resolution HLA genotyping was added so that TCR occurrence patterns could be studied. Rather than using new phenotypic data, the later analysis identified candidate immune exposures from TCR beta sequences and from how often those sequences occurred across donors. To predict cytomegalovirus infection status, the study combined high-throughput TCR immunosequencing, statistical association of individual TCRs with disease status, and machine learning. Of the 300 to 450 genotyped donors, 81% were placed in the genetic ancestry cluster associated with self-reported Caucasian donors. Donor age, sex, ethnicity and CMV serostatus were compiled alongside the repertoire data. Class I and class II HLA loci were covered by the typing at four-digit resolution. An earlier analysis of fewer than 750 of the donors used high-throughput TCR beta sequencing to judge whether each TCR beta V gene segment behaved as functional or pseudogenic. Among some 400 genotyped donors of the cohort, an average of around 240,000 unique TCR beta nucleotide sequences was sequenced per donor, of which 15% to 20% were non-productive. Besides the first cohort of more than 650 subjects, a separate validation cohort made up of some 110 different subjects was used. Every discovery cohort repertoire had been produced on one sequencing platform. The study aimed to test whether signatures of past pathogen exposure could be identified by cataloging public T cell receptors. About 280 gigabases of sequencing data and around 90 million unique TCR sequences made up an early release that covered approximately 620 HLA-typed donors. Roughly 5 DR-DQ haplotypes were handled as single units for association and clustering, since linkage in the cohort was strong. A later genetic analysis used genome-wide SNP genotypes for about 65% of the roughly 700 donors, treating that subset as a discovery cohort. Findings and caveats that apply to the study as a whole: Correlated functional status among segregating V segments might be attributable to linkage disequilibrium, but an unknown experimental factor could not be ruled out. Some IMGT-functional V segments, including TRBV6-2 and TRBV6-3, could not be distinguished by the 87-base-pair reads and were therefore excluded. Most TCR sequences were seen in very few donors, while some public TCRs were found in many individuals. This cohort had only TCR beta chains sequenced, and the lack of alpha or paired-chain data limited which features could be detected. According to a later analysis, parvovirus B19, influenza, CMV and Epstein-Barr virus appeared linked to several top co-occurrence clusters. In a later analysis, most CMV-associated TCR beta chains were found to appear HLA-restricted, with HLA associations seemingly driven largely by CMV exposure. When HLA alleles, especially DR and DQ, strongly co-occurred, attributing TCR associations to individual alleles was difficult. A later analysis associated 16,951 TCR beta sequences with specific HLA alleles at a false discovery rate of 0.05. In a later genetic analysis, a missense DCLRE1C variant was associated with V-gene and J-gene trimming of TCR beta chains, and the association was replicated in an independent cohort. A cluster of highly shared sequence variants was judged likely to be a technical artifact of the sequencing pipeline. HLA typing was unavailable for some donors at each locus, so association tests used only the typed subset. In vitro tests confirmed that three of the cytomegalovirus-associated TCR beta chains recognize cytomegalovirus antigens. Immune exposure information for the cohort was limited to CMV serostatus. Sequencing depth was assumed to be roughly uniform across donors in the presence/absence analyses, though that assumption may not hold. According to a later analysis, TCR association rates differed among HLA loci, with DRB1 alleles showing the most associated TCRs and HLA-C alleles showing the fewest. A total of fewer than 200 TCR beta chains were listed by the study as associated with cytomegalovirus. A later analysis found that HLA-associated TCR beta chains were more clonally expanded and had lower generation probabilities than equally common non-associated chains. Broadly in line with IMGT annotations, most TCR beta V segments showed up in productive rearrangements about 87% or about 30% of the time in an earlier analysis of 587 of the donors. A further reported finding was that TCR beta sequences accurately predicted the HLA-A and HLA-B alleles for most subjects in the first cohort. Because counts were too low, seventeen rarely observed V segments, including chromosome 9 orphons, were excluded from the earlier analysis of fewer than 650 of the donors. The authors suggested that the approach could potentially be generalized to other disease states and immunological phenotypes. Compared with the roughly 670-donor mean, donors in an Asian-associated ancestry cluster had fewer N-insertions in productive TCRs, according to a later genetic analysis. Cytomegalovirus status was reported to be diagnosed by the classifier with high specificity and sensitivity in both the original and validation cohorts.

The cohort consisted of 650 to 700 healthy bone marrow donors. Cohort members were all nominally healthy when sampled, although unrecorded immune exposures were likely present. The donor tested CMV seropositive, placing the donor among the 289 seropositive members of the cohort. Every donor gave a peripheral blood sample, and the peripheral blood mononuclear cells from that sample were used for TCR beta sequencing. The Qiagen DNeasy Blood Extraction Kit was used to extract genomic DNA from the blood cell samples. Library prep was done by the immunoSEQ multiplex PCR assay. A mixture of 60 forward primers for TCR Vbeta segments and 13 reverse primers for TCR Jbeta segments was used in the multiplex PCR. The CDR3 region of rearranged TCR beta genes was amplified from genomic DNA by a multiplex PCR assay. On the Illumina HiSeq System, the amplified TCR beta libraries were sequenced as 87-base-pair reads. As for how the authors treated the data: A later analysis tallied 75 million to 95 million unique TCR beta chains across the 666 repertoires, and approximately 9.9 million of those chains were shared by two or more donors. A nearest-neighbor algorithm error-corrected the raw reads and collapsed the reads into unique sequences, merging closely related sequences to remove PCR and sequencing errors. Alignment of CDR3 sequences to IMGT reference sequences was used to assign V, D and J gene segments. Each retained sequence needed at least a six-nucleotide match to both a V gene segment and a J gene segment. A rearrangement counted as productive if the CDR3 had no stop codons and remained in frame with V and J, and every other rearrangement counted as non-productive. CDR3 was defined by IMGT convention, running from the second conserved V-encoded cysteine to the conserved J-encoded phenylalanine. The earlier analysis of roughly 590 of the donors excluded sequences that lacked an unambiguous match to a single V gene segment. An earlier analysis of a few hundred of the donors called V segments functional above 56.7% productive rearrangements and segregating when the between-donor standard deviation exceeded 5%. To diagnose cytomegalovirus status from the catalog of TCR beta chain sequences, a statistical classification framework was built. A later analysis assigned V and J genes by comparing TCR nucleotide sequences with IMGT/GENE-DB human TR gene sequences. Using the TCRdist pipeline, a later analysis assigned CDR3 sequences along with most-parsimonious VDJ recombination scenarios. In a later analysis, every TCR beta chain was defined by the combination of its CDR3 amino acid sequence and its V-gene family, and reads without a unique V-gene family were dropped. A later analysis removed 550 to 700 highly shared, low-generation-probability nucleotide sequences to deal with suspected cross-contamination and a sequencing artifact. A later analysis calculated a clonal expansion index for each public chain from normalized within-repertoire ranks of inferred template counts. In a later analysis, generation probabilities were computed using a VDJ recombination model fitted to out-of-frame rearrangements, and the results were checked against IGoR. In a later analysis, TCR-TCR, TCR-HLA and TCR-CMV co-occurrence was scored with hypergeometric tests, and a repertoire-size bias correction was applied to TCR pairs. False discovery rates were estimated in a later analysis by permuting HLA or CMV assignments 20 times. A later analysis grouped co-occurring TCRs with DBSCAN, adding TCRdist sequence similarity when clustering within HLA-allele-positive subsets. Repertoires with fewer than 30,000 or more than 120,000 public chains were left out of co-occurrence clustering, as were five repertoires with anomalous nucleotide sharing. This immuneACCESS table, as held by TCRdb, lists in-frame sequences with V and J called but not all clones. Of the missing ones, under half trace to an unresolved V gene in checked studies; the others have no known cause. The DNA was the basis for D and trimming; V, J and clone size are from that table. The sample table contains more than 200,000 clones; only one count was recorded for approximately 70% of them. The leading ten clones occupy 2% to 3% of the sample.

The V and J segments used are TRBV7-8 and TRBJ1-5; the D gene lacks a confident call. The sequencing input was PBMCs. The TCR sequence derives from a man aged 35-49 years in good health and CMV-seropositive. The DNA sequence follows: TGTGCCAGCAGCCACCCGGGAGGAGACCAGCCCCAGCATTTT. The translation is CASSHPGGDQPQHF.